These T cell receptor beta chains were read from a single sample in a study of a mutant IDH1 vaccine in newly diagnosed glioma. For these TCRs, the target antigens are not known. Libraries were prepared by immunoSEQ multiplex PCR; TCRdb keeps only in-frame clonotypes and omits some of them. The sample has 56,000 or so clones; over 75% are singletons. This specimen consisted of PBMCs, obtained from a glioma patient whose treatment included an IDH1 peptide vaccine. Source of these receptors: a middle-aged woman with glioma. Some clones in this sample may be carry-over from other donors' samples. Both conserved end residues are part of each CDR3. D genes are given only for firm matches. Rows may omit the clone size; those that give it use once, few, many or a size class.

D gene: NA
V gene: TRBV14
J gene: TRBJ2-7
clone size: few
CDR3 DNA: TGTGCCAGCAGCCCCGCCTCAAGGCAGTACTTC
CDR3 protein: CASSPASRQYF

D gene: NA
V gene: TRBV6-5
J gene: TRBJ2-5
clone size: NA
CDR3 DNA: TGTGCCAGCAGTTACGGCGAAGAGACCCAGTACTTC
CDR3 protein: CASSYGEETQYF

D gene: NA
V gene: TRBV6-5
J gene: TRBJ1-3
clone size: NA
CDR3 DNA: TGTGCCAGCAGTCCCGGGCCAGGCTCTGGAAACACCATATATTTT
CDR3 protein: CASSPGPGSGNTIYF

D gene: NA
V gene: TRBV30
J gene: TRBJ1-3
clone size: NA
CDR3 DNA: TGTGCCTGGAGTGTTTGGGGAGACAGAGGCTCCTCTGGAAACACCATATATTTT
CDR3 protein: CAWSVWGDRGSSGNTIYF

D gene: NA
V gene: TRBV7-2
J gene: TRBJ2-1
clone size: NA
CDR3 DNA: TGTGCCAGCAGCCTCAGGACGGTGATGGGAGGTGAGCAGTTCTTC
CDR3 protein: CASSLRTVMGGEQFF

D gene: NA
V gene: TRBV5-1
J gene: TRBJ2-7
clone size: once
CDR3 DNA: TGCGCCAGCAGTTCTCACCAGGGCTACGAGCAGTACTTC
CDR3 protein: CASSSHQGYEQYF

D gene: NA
V gene: TRBV9
J gene: TRBJ1-2
clone size: NA
CDR3 DNA: TGTGCCAGCAGCCCCCCAGACTATGGCTACACCTTC
CDR3 protein: CASSPPDYGYTF

D gene: NA
V gene: TRBV30
J gene: TRBJ2-1
clone size: NA
CDR3 DNA: TGTGCCTGGAGTGTATCCGGTCACGGATACAATGAGCAGTTCTTC
CDR3 protein: CAWSVSGHGYNEQFF

D gene: NA
V gene: TRBV5-1
J gene: TRBJ1-2
clone size: NA
CDR3 DNA: TGCGCCAGCAGCTTGGGAGCAGGCTATGGCTACACCTTC
CDR3 protein: CASSLGAGYGYTF

D gene: NA
V gene: TRBV30
J gene: TRBJ1-5
clone size: NA
CDR3 DNA: TGTGCCTGGAGTGATTCGAGGCTCAAGGGGAATCAGCCCCAGCATTTT
CDR3 protein: CAWSDSRLKGNQPQHF

D gene: NA
V gene: TRBV4-3
J gene: TRBJ2-6
clone size: NA
CDR3 DNA: TGCGCCAGCAGCCAAACCCTCGGAGTCTCTGGGGCCAACGTCCTGACTTTC
CDR3 protein: CASSQTLGVSGANVLTF

D gene: TRBD1
V gene: TRBV4-3
J gene: TRBJ1-5
clone size: NA
CDR3 DNA: TGCGCCAGCTCGACAGGGGTAGGCCAGCCCCAGCATTTT
CDR3 protein: CASSTGVGQPQHF

D gene: NA
V gene: TRBV11-2
J gene: TRBJ2-7
clone size: NA
CDR3 DNA: TGTGCCAGCAGCTCGGGGGCGGGGATACCCTACGAGCAGTACTTC
CDR3 protein: CASSSGAGIPYEQYF

D gene: NA
V gene: TRBV10-3
J gene: TRBJ1-1
clone size: few
CDR3 DNA: TGTGCCATCAGTGAACCCGCCGGGAACACTGAAGCTTTCTTT
CDR3 protein: CAISEPAGNTEAFF

D gene: NA
V gene: TRBV7-9
J gene: TRBJ1-3
clone size: NA
CDR3 DNA: TGTGCCAGCGTCCCCTTCTCGTTTTCTGGAAACACCATATATTTT
CDR3 protein: CASVPFSFSGNTIYF

D gene: TRBD1
V gene: TRBV29-1
J gene: TRBJ1-5
clone size: few
CDR3 DNA: TGCAGCGTTGTGGGACAGGGAGACCAGCCCCAGCATTTT
CDR3 protein: CSVVGQGDQPQHF

D gene: NA
V gene: TRBV2
J gene: TRBJ2-7
clone size: few
CDR3 DNA: TGTGCCGGAATCCCCGACGGTCGCTTTGAGCAGTACTTC
CDR3 protein: CAGIPDGRFEQYF

D gene: TRBD1
V gene: TRBV7-9
J gene: TRBJ1-4
clone size: NA
CDR3 DNA: TGTGCCTCCTCGGTAGAGAGGGGGCATGAAAAACTGTTTTTT
CDR3 protein: CASSVERGHEKLFF

D gene: NA
V gene: TRBV5-1
J gene: TRBJ1-2
clone size: NA
CDR3 DNA: TGCGCCAGCAACCCCGGCGGCGGGACCTATGGCTACACCTTC
CDR3 protein: CASNPGGGTYGYTF

D gene: NA
V gene: TRBV18
J gene: TRBJ1-6
clone size: once
CDR3 DNA: TGTGCCAGCTCACCCAACAGATCGGGCGTATTGTCACCCCTCCACTTT
CDR3 protein: CASSPNRSGVLSPLHF

D gene: TRBD1
V gene: TRBV9
J gene: TRBJ2-1
clone size: NA
CDR3 DNA: TGTGCCAGCAGCGGGACAGGGGACAATGAGCAGTTCTTC
CDR3 protein: CASSGTGDNEQFF

D gene: NA
V gene: TRBV5-1
J gene: TRBJ2-1
clone size: NA
CDR3 DNA: TGCGCCAGCAGCTTGGTCATAGGACTGTCCAATGAGCAGTTCTTC
CDR3 protein: CASSLVIGLSNEQFF

D gene: NA
V gene: TRBV5-4
J gene: TRBJ1-4
clone size: once
CDR3 DNA: TGTGCCAGCAGCCCACAGCCCGGGAGGACCCGGAATGAAAAACTGTTTTTT
CDR3 protein: CASSPQPGRTRNEKLFF

D gene: NA
V gene: TRBV5-6
J gene: TRBJ1-1
clone size: NA
CDR3 DNA: TGTGCCAGCAGCTTGTTATTATCGCGGCAGGGTGGGACTGAAGCTTTCTTT
CDR3 protein: CASSLLLSRQGGTEAFF

D gene: TRBD2
V gene: TRBV5-1
J gene: TRBJ2-1
clone size: NA
CDR3 DNA: TGCGCCAGCAGCTTGTCAGCGGGAGGGCTAAGTGAGCAGTTCTTC
CDR3 protein: CASSLSAGGLSEQFF

D gene: TRBD1
V gene: TRBV25-1
J gene: TRBJ2-7
clone size: NA
CDR3 DNA: TGTGCCAGCAGTGTGAATAGGGGACAGGGGGGAGAGCAGTACTTC
CDR3 protein: CASSVNRGQGGEQYF

D gene: NA
V gene: TRBV6-5
J gene: TRBJ1-4
clone size: NA
CDR3 DNA: TGTGCCAGCAGCCACAGAGCCGCGGGGAATGAAAAACTGTTTTTT
CDR3 protein: CASSHRAAGNEKLFF

D gene: NA
V gene: TRBV4-2
J gene: TRBJ1-1
clone size: NA
CDR3 DNA: TGTGCCAGCATCCCTGCTCGGGGCACTGAAGCTTTCTTT
CDR3 protein: CASIPARGTEAFF

D gene: NA
V gene: TRBV6-5
J gene: TRBJ1-5
clone size: NA
CDR3 DNA: TGTGCCAGCGGGGAGCCCCAGCGTTTT
CDR3 protein: CASGEPQRF

D gene: NA
V gene: TRBV30
J gene: TRBJ1-6
clone size: NA
CDR3 DNA: TGTGCCTGGAGTCCACCAGGGGCTCGTTCACCCCTCCACTTT
CDR3 protein: CAWSPPGARSPLHF

D gene: TRBD2
V gene: TRBV18
J gene: TRBJ2-1
clone size: NA
CDR3 DNA: TGTGCCAGCTCAATAGCGGGAGGCAGAAATGAGCAGTTCTTC
CDR3 protein: CASSIAGGRNEQFF

D gene: NA
V gene: TRBV7-2
J gene: TRBJ1-5
clone size: few
CDR3 DNA: TGTGCCAGCAGCTTAATCGACAATCAGCCCCAGCATTTT
CDR3 protein: CASSLIDNQPQHF

D gene: TRBD2
V gene: TRBV2
J gene: TRBJ2-1
clone size: NA
CDR3 DNA: TGTGCCAGCAGTTCCAGACTAGCGGGGGGGACCAATGAGCAGTTCTTC
CDR3 protein: CASSSRLAGGTNEQFF

D gene: NA
V gene: TRBV10-3
J gene: TRBJ2-3
clone size: NA
CDR3 DNA: TGTGCCATCAGTGAGTCTCCGGGGGCTGACACAGATACGCAGTATTTT
CDR3 protein: CAISESPGADTDTQYF

D gene: NA
V gene: TRBV30
J gene: TRBJ1-4
clone size: NA
CDR3 DNA: TGTGCCTGGAGTGTAGCGGGGGAAAAACTGTTTTTT
CDR3 protein: CAWSVAGEKLFF

D gene: NA
V gene: TRBV2
J gene: TRBJ2-5
clone size: NA
CDR3 DNA: TGTGCCAGCAAAATGGCTGGGGTGGAGACCCAGTACTTC
CDR3 protein: CASKMAGVETQYF